This is a list of T cell receptor beta chains from one sample in a study of blood T cell repertoires in COVID-19. The protocol was immunoSEQ multiplex PCR, while the TCRdb copy is restricted to in-frame clones and leaves out a portion. The sample lists roughly 400,000 clones; around 90% were seen once. Sequencing was done on a sample of PBMCs or T cells enriched from blood (not recorded which). All receptors derive from a woman aged 40 to 49 with acute COVID-19. The CDR3 runs from the conserved cysteine through the conserved F or W. Fields, in order: V gene, clone size, CDR3 protein. Rows may omit the clone size; those that give it use once, few, many or a size class.

TRBV5-8 | - | CASSSNYEQYF
TRBV25-1 | - | CASSDQGGAYEQYF
TRBV6-5 | - | CASSYRTSVDEQYF
TRBV30 | - | CAWSFEGADYEQYF
TRBV4-2 | - | CASSPSALGELFF
TRBV6-2/TRBV6-3 | - | CASSYFGGGQPQHF
TRBV30 | - | CAWSVQQGVTAFF
TRBV12-3/TRBV12-4 | - | CASSTDRTYGYTF
TRBV10-1 | - | CASTQGDNEQFF
TRBV19 | - | CASSINRERGGLQETQYF
TRBV19 | - | CASSLQGHSNQPQHF
TRBV19 | once | CASRFNGQAEKLFF
TRBV30 | - | CAWSGGGGHEQYF
TRBV9 | - | CASSSPKGTASYGYTF
TRBV2 | - | CASTGHLFYGYTF
TRBV12-5 | - | CASGLPPTGNNEQFF
TRBV7-2 | - | CASSPRTSGGQETQYF
TRBV12-3/TRBV12-4 | - | CASSAYGKEAFF
TRBV5-1 | - | CASRIGRDYEQYF
TRBV5-4 | - | CASSTASGGAFEQFF
TRBV30 | - | CAWSAQGPMGYTF
TRBV6-1 | - | CASSEADSPRETQYF
TRBV5-1 | - | CASSDTSYEQYF
TRBV5-1 | - | CASSLSGGPQETQYF
TRBV6-5 | - | CASRPGLWNEKLFF
TRBV18 | - | CASSPLQGGDTEAFF
TRBV4-1 | - | CASSPYASREQFF
TRBV21-1 | - | CASSPVTGANYGYTF
TRBV27 | - | CASSIDTSYNEQFF
TRBV21-1 | - | CASSKLEATSGKETQYF
TRBV5-1 | - | CASSSGTGSSTEAFF
TRBV9 | many | CASSEYLGGVYGYTF
TRBV19 | - | CASRVGGTQYF
TRBV18 | few | CASSLGPSDGDEQFF
TRBV10-3 | - | CATQPGQGDYGYTF
TRBV10-3 | - | CAISNPGQGAYEQYF
TRBV11-2 | - | CASCDTLNTEAFF
TRBV19 | - | CASSSSGVYEQYF
TRBV5-1 | once | CASSLGGLETQYF
TRBV12-3/TRBV12-4 | - | CASSKNTGNTIYF
TRBV5-1 | - | CASSQQGAPSGANVLTF
TRBV12-3/TRBV12-4 | - | CASSFGYGYTF
TRBV10-1 | few | CASRRGRNTEAFF
TRBV6-1 | - | CASSERPGGGYTDTQYF
TRBV19 | - | CASSFGVEKLFF
TRBV9 | - | CASSARSNSPLHF
TRBV19 | - | CASSGQGLAGGYNEQFF
TRBV24-1 | - | CATSDENRGYGYTF